This T cell receptor beta chain was documented in a study of T cells in Graves' hyperthyroidism and ophthalmopathy. The investigators amplified TCR beta CDR3 regions from RNA transcripts. The study used the HTBI primer set for a first-round RT-PCR of the TCR CDR3. Each CDR3 protein is one row after TCRdb ran MiXCR on the multiplex PCR reads. Here the sample spans a few hundred thousand distinct CDR3 sequences, roughly an eighth being singletons. PBMCs were sourced from less than 13 ml fresh peripheral blood. CDR1 SGHTA and CDR2 FQGNSA come from the germline V gene. There are 14 residues in the CDR3. V was cut by 0 bases and J by 7 bases, with 12 bases left in between.

Sequenced material: blood. This chain uses TRBV7-2 with TRBJ1-2; a weak D match, TRBD1 (5 bases). This clonotype was obtained from a woman aged 18 to 35 with Graves' hyperthyroidism. The DNA of the CDR3 is TGTGCCAGCAGCTTAGCGGGGGGGAGGCTTGGCTACACCTTC. This codes for CASSLAGGRLGYTF.